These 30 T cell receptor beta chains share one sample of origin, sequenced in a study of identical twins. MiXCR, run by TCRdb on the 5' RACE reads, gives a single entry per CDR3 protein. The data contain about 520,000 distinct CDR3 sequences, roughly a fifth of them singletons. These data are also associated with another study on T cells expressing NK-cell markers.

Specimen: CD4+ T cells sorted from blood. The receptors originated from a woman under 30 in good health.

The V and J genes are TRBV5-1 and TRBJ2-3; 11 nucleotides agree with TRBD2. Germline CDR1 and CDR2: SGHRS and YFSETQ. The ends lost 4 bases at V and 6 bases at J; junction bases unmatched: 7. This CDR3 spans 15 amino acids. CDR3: CASSEGLADRDTQYF. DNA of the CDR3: TGCGCCAGCAGCGAGGGACTAGCGGATCGCGATACGCAGTATTTT.

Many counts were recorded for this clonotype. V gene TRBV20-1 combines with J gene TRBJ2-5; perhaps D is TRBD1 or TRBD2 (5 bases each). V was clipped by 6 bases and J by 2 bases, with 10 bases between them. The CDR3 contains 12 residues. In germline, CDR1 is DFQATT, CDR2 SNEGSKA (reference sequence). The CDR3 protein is CSARGDQETQYF. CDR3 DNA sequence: TGCAGTGCCCGAGGGGATCAAGAGACCCAGTACTTC.

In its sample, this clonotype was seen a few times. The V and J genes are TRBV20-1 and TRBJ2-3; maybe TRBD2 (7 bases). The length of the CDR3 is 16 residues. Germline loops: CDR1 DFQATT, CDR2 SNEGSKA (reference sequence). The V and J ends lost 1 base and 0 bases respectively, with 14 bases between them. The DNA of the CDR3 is TGCAGTGCTAGAGGGCAGGGGCGGGGGAGCACAGATACGCAGTATTTT. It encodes CSARGQGRGSTDTQYF.

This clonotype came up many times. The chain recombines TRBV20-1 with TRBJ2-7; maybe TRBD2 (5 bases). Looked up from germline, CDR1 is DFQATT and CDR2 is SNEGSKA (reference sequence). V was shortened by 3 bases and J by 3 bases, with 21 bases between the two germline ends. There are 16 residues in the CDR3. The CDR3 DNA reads TGCAGTGCTAGTCCGAGGTCGGGGTCGCGTAACTACGAGCAGTACTTC. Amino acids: CSASPRSGSRNYEQYF.

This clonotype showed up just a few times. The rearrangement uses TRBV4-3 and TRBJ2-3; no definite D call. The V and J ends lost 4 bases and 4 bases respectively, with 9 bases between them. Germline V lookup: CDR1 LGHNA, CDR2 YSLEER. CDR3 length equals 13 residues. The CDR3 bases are TGCGCCAGCAGCCCTAACCTAGCAGATACGCAGTATTTT. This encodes CASSPNLADTQYF.

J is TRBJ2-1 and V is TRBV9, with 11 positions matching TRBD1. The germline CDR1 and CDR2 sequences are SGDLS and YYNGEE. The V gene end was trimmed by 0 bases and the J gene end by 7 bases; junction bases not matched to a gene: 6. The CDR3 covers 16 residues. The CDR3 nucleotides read TGTGCCAGCAGCGTAGCCGGGACAGGGGGTTGGAATGAGCAGTTCTTC. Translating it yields CASSVAGTGGWNEQFF.

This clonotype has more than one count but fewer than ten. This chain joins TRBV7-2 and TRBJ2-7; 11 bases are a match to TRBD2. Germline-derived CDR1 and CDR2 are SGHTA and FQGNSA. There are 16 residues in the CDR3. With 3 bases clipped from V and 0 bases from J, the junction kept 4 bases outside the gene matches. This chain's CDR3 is CASSLGLAASSYEQYF. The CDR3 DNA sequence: TGTGCCAGCAGCTTGGGACTAGCGGCCTCCTCCTACGAGCAGTACTTC.

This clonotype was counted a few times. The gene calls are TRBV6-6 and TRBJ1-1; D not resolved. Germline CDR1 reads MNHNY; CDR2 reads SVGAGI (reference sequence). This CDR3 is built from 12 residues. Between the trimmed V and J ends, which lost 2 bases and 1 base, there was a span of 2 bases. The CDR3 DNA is TGTGCCAGCAGTTACGAGAACACTGAAGCTTTCTTT. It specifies CASSYENTEAFF.

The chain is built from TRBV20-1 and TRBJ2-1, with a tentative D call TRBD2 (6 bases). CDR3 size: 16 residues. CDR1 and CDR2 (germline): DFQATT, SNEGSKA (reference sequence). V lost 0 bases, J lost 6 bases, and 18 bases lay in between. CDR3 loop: CSAREGGGTQANEQFF. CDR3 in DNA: TGCAGTGCTAGAGAAGGCGGCGGGACTCAAGCCAATGAGCAGTTCTTC.

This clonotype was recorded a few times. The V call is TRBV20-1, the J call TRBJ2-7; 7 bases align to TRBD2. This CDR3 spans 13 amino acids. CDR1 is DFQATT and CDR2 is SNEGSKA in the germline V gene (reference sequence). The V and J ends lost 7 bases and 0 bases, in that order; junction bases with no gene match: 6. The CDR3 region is CSGSGGFSYEQYF. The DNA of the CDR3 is TGCAGTGGGTCGGGGGGTTTCTCCTACGAGCAGTACTTC.

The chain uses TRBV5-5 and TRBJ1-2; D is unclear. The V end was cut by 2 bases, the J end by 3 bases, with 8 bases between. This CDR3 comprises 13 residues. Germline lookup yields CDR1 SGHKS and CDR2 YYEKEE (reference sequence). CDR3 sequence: CASSLAPDYGYTF. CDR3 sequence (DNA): TGTGCCAGCAGCTTAGCGCCTGACTATGGCTACACCTTC.

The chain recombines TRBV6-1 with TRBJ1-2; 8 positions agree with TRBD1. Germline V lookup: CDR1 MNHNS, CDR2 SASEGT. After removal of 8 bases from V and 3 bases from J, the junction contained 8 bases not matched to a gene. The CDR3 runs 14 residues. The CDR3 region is CASARQGWHYGYTF. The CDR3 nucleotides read TGTGCCAGCGCCCGACAGGGGTGGCACTATGGCTACACCTTC.

The CDR3 here is CSAREPAGFSYEQYF. CDR3 nucleotide sequence: TGCAGTGCTAGAGAACCAGCGGGATTCTCCTACGAGCAGTACTTC. The chain employs TRBV20-1 and TRBJ2-7, with 7 bases that match TRBD2. Germline lookup yields CDR1 DFQATT and CDR2 SNEGSKA (reference sequence). There are 15 residues in the CDR3. J was trimmed by 0 bases and V by 0 bases; bases with no gene match: 5.

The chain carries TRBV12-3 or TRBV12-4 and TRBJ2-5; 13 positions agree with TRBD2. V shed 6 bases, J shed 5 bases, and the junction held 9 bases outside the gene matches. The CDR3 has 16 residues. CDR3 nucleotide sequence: TGTGCCAGCAGACCTCGACTAGCGGGAGGACGGGAGACCCAGTACTTC. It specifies CASRPRLAGGRETQYF.

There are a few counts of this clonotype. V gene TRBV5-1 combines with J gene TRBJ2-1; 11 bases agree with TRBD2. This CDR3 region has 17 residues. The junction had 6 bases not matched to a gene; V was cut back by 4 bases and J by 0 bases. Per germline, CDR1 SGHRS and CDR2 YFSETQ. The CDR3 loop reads CASSRKTSGNSYNEQFF. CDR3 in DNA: TGCGCCAGCAGCAGAAAGACTAGCGGGAACTCCTACAATGAGCAGTTCTTC.

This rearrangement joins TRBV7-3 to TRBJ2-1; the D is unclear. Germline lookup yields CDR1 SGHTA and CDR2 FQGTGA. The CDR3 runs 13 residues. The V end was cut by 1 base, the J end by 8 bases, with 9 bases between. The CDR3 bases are TGTGCCAGCAGCTTAAGTCGAGACGATGAGCAGTTCTTC. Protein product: CASSLSRDDEQFF.

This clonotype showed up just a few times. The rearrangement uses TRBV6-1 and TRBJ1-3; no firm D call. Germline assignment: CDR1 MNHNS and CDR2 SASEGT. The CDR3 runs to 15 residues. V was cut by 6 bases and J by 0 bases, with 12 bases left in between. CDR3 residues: CASRDPSVSGNTIYF. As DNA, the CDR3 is TGTGCCAGCAGGGACCCGTCGGTCTCTGGAAACACCATATATTTT.

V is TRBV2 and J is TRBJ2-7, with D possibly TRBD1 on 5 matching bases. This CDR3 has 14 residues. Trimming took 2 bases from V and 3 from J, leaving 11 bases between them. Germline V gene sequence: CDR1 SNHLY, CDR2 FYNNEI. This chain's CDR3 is CASSETGRSYEQYF. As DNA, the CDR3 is TGTGCCAGCAGTGAAACAGGACGGAGCTACGAGCAGTACTTC.

The CDR3 DNA reads TGCGCCAGCAGCGCCGGGACGACGGAGACCCAGTACTTC. Translation: CASSAGTTETQYF. The rearrangement uses TRBV5-1 and TRBJ2-5; possibly TRBD1 or TRBD2 for D (5 bases each). This CDR3 spans 13 amino acids. V lost 4 bases, J lost 5 bases, and 12 bases lay in between. Germline CDR1 and CDR2: SGHRS and YFSETQ.

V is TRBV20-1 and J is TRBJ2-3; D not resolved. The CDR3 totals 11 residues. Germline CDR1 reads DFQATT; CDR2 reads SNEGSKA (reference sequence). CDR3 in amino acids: CSPIHTDTQYF. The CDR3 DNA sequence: TGCAGCCCTATTCACACAGATACGCAGTATTTT.

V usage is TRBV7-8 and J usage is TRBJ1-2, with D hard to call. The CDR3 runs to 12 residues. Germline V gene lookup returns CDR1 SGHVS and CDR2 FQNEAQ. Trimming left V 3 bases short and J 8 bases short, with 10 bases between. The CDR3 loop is CASSFRGGGYTF. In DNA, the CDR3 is TGTGCCAGCAGCTTCCGGGGTGGAGGCTACACCTTC.

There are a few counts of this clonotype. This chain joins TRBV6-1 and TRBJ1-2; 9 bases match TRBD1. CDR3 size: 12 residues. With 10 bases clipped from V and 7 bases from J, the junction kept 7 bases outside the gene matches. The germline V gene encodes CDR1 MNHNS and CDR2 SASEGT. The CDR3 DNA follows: TGTGCCACCGGGACAGGGATTGGTGGCTACACCTTC. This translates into CATGTGIGGYTF.

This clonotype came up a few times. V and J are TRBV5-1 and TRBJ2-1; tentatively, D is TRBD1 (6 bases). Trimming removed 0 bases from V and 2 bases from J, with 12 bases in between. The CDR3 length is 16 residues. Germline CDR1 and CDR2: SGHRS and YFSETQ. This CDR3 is CASSLGGQSTYNEQFF. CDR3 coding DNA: TGCGCCAGCAGCTTGGGAGGACAGTCTACCTACAATGAGCAGTTCTTC.

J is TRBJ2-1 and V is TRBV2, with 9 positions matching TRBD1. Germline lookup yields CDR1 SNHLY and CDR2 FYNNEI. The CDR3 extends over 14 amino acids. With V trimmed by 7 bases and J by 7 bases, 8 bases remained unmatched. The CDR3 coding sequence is TGTGCCAGCACGGAAATGGGGACAGGGAATGAGCAGTTCTTC. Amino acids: CASTEMGTGNEQFF.

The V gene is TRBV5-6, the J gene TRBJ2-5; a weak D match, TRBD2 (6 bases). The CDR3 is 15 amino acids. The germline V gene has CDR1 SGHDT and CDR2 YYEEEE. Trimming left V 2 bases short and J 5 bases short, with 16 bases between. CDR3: CASSFIGTLRETQYF. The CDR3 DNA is TGTGCCAGCAGCTTCATCGGGACTTTGCGGGAGACCCAGTACTTC.

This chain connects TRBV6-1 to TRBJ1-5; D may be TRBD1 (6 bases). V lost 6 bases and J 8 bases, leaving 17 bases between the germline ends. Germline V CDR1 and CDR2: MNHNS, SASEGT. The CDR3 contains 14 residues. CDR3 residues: CASSWTQGRKPQHF. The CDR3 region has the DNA TGTGCCAGCAGCTGGACCCAGGGGCGGAAGCCCCAGCATTTT.

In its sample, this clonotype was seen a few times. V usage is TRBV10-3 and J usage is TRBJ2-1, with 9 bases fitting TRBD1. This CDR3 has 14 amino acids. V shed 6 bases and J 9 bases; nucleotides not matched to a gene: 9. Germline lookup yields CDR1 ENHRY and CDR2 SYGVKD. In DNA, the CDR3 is TGTGCCATCAGGCTTCAACAGGGGGCGATTGAGCAGTTCTTC. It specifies CAIRLQQGAIEQFF.

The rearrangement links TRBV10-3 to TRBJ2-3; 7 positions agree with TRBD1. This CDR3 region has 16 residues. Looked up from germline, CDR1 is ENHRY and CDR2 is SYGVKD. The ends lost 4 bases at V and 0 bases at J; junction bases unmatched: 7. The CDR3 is CAISGRQGPSTDTQYF. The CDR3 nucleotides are TGTGCCATCAGTGGTAGACAGGGCCCAAGCACAGATACGCAGTATTTT.

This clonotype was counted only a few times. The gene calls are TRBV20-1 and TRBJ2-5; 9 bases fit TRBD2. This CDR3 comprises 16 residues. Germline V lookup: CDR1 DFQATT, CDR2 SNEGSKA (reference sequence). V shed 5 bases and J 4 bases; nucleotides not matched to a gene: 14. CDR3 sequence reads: CSASSPSISGRETQYF. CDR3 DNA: TGCAGTGCTTCAAGCCCCTCGATTAGCGGGAGAGAGACCCAGTACTTC.

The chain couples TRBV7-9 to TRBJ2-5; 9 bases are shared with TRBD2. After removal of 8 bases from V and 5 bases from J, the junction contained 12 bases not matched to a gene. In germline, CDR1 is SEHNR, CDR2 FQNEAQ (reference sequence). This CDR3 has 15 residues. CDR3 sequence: CASVLRAGGAETQYF. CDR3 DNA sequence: TGTGCCAGCGTTCTTCGAGCGGGAGGAGCGGAGACCCAGTACTTC.